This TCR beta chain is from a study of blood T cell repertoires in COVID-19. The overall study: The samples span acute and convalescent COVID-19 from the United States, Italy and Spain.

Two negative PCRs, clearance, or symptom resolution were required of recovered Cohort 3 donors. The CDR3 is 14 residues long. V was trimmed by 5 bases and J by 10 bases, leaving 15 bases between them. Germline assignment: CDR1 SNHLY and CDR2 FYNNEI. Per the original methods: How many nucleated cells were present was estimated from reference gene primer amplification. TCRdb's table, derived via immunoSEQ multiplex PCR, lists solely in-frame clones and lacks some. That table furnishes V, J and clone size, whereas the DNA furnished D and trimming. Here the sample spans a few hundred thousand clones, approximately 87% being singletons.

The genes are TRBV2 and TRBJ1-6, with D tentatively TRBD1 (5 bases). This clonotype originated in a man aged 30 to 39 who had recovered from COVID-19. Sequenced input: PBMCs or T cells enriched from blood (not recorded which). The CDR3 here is CASSRAGHESPLHF. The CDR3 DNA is TGTGCCAGCAGTAGGGCAGGGCATGAGTCACCCCTCCACTTT.